This entry describes one TCR beta chain. This CDR3 has 13 residues. CDR1 and CDR2 (germline): LGHDT, YNNKEL (reference sequence). Trimming took 3 bases from V and 9 from J, leaving 13 bases between them. These data originate in a study of blood T cell repertoires in COVID-19. Across the whole study: Italy, Spain and the United States were the sources of the convalescent and acute COVID-19 samples. T cells, B-cell-depleted T cells, or PBMCs provided the cDNA or gDNA that served as material.

Methods used by the authors: Reference gene primer amplification gave nucleated cell count estimates. Clones were sequenced by immunoSEQ multiplex PCR, and TCRdb holds only the in-frame ones, with some missing. D and trimming were read from the DNA, whereas the V and J calls and clone size are those reported in that table. The sample gives 100,000 to 150,000 clones, roughly 90% of which show up once; less than 9.5% is in the top ten. This TCR derives from a human donor in a cohort sampled during active COVID-19. The sample comprised peripheral blood. This chain connects TRBV3-1 (or the pseudogene TRBV3-2) to TRBJ2-3, with a possible D match to TRBD1 (6 bases). The CDR3 nucleotides are TGTGCCAGCAGCCATCAGGGGTATATGACGCAGTATTTT. It translates to CASSHQGYMTQYF.